The 30 T cell receptor beta chains given below trace back to one sample, sequenced in a study of human T cells and chemical hapten exposure. Time point specified: patch test 2, 6 weeks after DPC sensitization. Treatment: therapeutic diphenylcyclopropenone sensitization with weekly scalp DPC. TCRdb reprocessed the RACE reads with MiXCR, giving one entry per CDR3 protein. The sample has about 140,000 distinct CDR3 sequences; about 10% are singletons. Here the sequenced sample was whole blood, taken in connection with sensitization to the hapten diphenylcyclopropenone (DPC). The receptors derive from a woman aged 45-65 years with alopecia areata. Some clones in this sample may be carry-over from other donors' samples.

Ten or more counts support this clonotype. This sequence joins TRBV12-3 or TRBV12-4 and TRBJ2-7; D gene uncertain. CDR3 length equals 13 residues. The V gene lost 7 bases and the J gene lost 7 bases, with 17 bases spanning the gap. CDR3 loop: CASTEDGFGEQYF. For the CDR3, the DNA is TGTGCCAGCACCGAGGACGGCTTCGGTGAGCAGTACTTC.

This sequence joins TRBV5-6 and TRBJ2-1, with D maybe TRBD2 (5 bases). The CDR3 totals 15 residues. The ends were cut back, 4 bases at V and 2 bases at J, with 13 bases in the middle. The germline gives CDR1 SGHDT, CDR2 YYEEEE. The CDR3 DNA is TGTGCCAGCAGCGGCGGTAGCGAAACCTACAATGAGCAGTTCTTC. The encoded protein is CASSGGSETYNEQFF.

CDR3 nucleotide sequence: TGTGCCAGCAGGCAGGGACAGGCCTTCTACGAGCAGTACTTC. Its protein product is CASRQGQAFYEQYF. V is TRBV2 and J is TRBJ2-7; 8 nucleotides align to TRBD1. The CDR3 is 14 amino acids. The germline V gene has CDR1 SNHLY and CDR2 FYNNEI. V lost 6 bases to trimming and J lost 3 bases; unmatched junction nucleotides: 7.

This clonotype was recorded a few times. The rearrangement joins TRBV27 to TRBJ2-2; 14 bases line up with TRBD2. The CDR3 is made up of 17 amino acids. V was pared by 6 bases and J by 8 bases, with 11 bases of the junction left unmatched. The germline CDR1 and CDR2 sequences are MNHEY and SMNVEV (reference sequence). CDR3 coding DNA: TGTGCCAGCAGGGGCATGGGGACTAGCGGGAGTGGTGGGGAGCTGTTTTTT. Residues: CASRGMGTSGSGGELFF.

The rearrangement joins TRBV7-9 to TRBJ2-3, with 7 bases aligning to TRBD2. The CDR3 contains 13 residues. Trimming took 4 bases from V and 4 from J; bases not matched to a gene: 2. Per the germline V gene, CDR1 is SEHNR and CDR2 is FQNEAQ (reference sequence). CDR3 amino acids: CASSSAGADTQYF. CDR3 sequence (DNA): TGTGCCAGCAGCTCCGCGGGGGCAGATACGCAGTATTTT.

The chain couples TRBV12-3 or TRBV12-4 to TRBJ1-5, with unresolved D. The CDR3 totals 15 residues. The V gene lost 1 base and the J gene lost 2 bases, with 9 bases spanning the gap. CDR3: CASSLVTGGNQPQHF. Written as DNA, the CDR3 is TGTGCCAGCAGTTTAGTAACGGGAGGCAATCAGCCCCAGCATTTT.

This clonotype appeared many times. The J gene is TRBJ1-2, the V gene TRBV3-1; D is unresolved. V dropped 3 bases and J dropped 8 bases, with 16 bases sitting between them. Germline CDR1 is LGHDT and CDR2 is YNNKEL (reference sequence). The CDR3 runs 14 residues. CDR3 sequence reads: CASSQGGRTHGYTF. As DNA, the CDR3 is TGTGCCAGCAGCCAGGGCGGACGGACGCACGGCTACACCTTC.

Ten or more counts support this clonotype. This chain uses TRBV28 with TRBJ1-6, with a tentative D call TRBD1 (6 bases). Germline V gene sequence: CDR1 MDHEN, CDR2 SYDVKM. Trimming pared 7 bases from V and 10 bases from J, leaving 20 bases between. This CDR3 is 15 amino acids long. Here the CDR3 reads CASTSQGLYGSPLHF. In DNA form, the CDR3 reads TGTGCCAGCACCTCCCAGGGGCTTTATGGCTCACCCCTCCACTTT. Looking up the rest from reference TRBV28 and TRBJ1-6 gives the full variable domain: DVKVTQSSRYLVKRTGEKVFLECVQDMDHENMFWYRQDPGLGLRLIYFSYDVKMKEKGDIPEGYSVSREKKERFSLILESASTNQTSMYLCASTSQGLYGSPLHFGNGTRLTVT.

The V gene is TRBV7-2, the J gene TRBJ2-5; D remains unclear. The V and J ends lost 5 bases and 3 bases respectively, with 7 bases between them. The germline V gene encodes CDR1 SGHTA and CDR2 FQGNSA. The CDR3 has 12 residues. The CDR3 loop is CASSKPKETQYF. CDR3 nucleotide sequence: TGTGCCAGCAGCAAGCCTAAAGAGACCCAGTACTTC. The full variable domain, rest sourced from reference TRBV7-2 and TRBJ2-5, is GAGVSQSPSNKVTEKGKDVELRCDPISGHTALYWYRQSLGQGLEFLIYFQGNSAPDKSGLPSDRFSAERTGGSVSTLTIQRTQQEDSAVYLCASSKPKETQYFGPGTRLLVL.

This clonotype was observed at least ten times. The chain employs TRBV9 and TRBJ2-1, with 8 bases aligning to TRBD1. The CDR3 length is 16 residues. V shed 0 bases, J shed 7 bases, and the junction held 9 bases outside the gene matches. The germline gives CDR1 SGDLS, CDR2 YYNGEE. CDR3 amino acids: CASSVAGQGARNEQFF. The CDR3 DNA reads TGTGCCAGCAGCGTAGCCGGCCAGGGGGCTCGGAATGAGCAGTTCTTC. Complete variable domain (other parts from reference TRBV9 and TRBJ2-1): DSGVTQTPKHLITATGQRVTLRCSPRSGDLSVYWYQQSLDQGLQFLIQYYNGEERAKGNILERFSAQQFPDLHSELNLSSLELGDSALYFCASSVAGQGARNEQFFGPGTRLTVL.

This clonotype was found a few times. The chain is built from TRBV29-1 and TRBJ2-3; no reliable D call. The CDR3 contains 14 residues. The V end was cut by 3 bases, the J end by 4 bases, with 14 bases between. Germline V gives CDR1 SQVTM, CDR2 ANQGSEA. CDR3 bases: TGCAGCGTTGATGGTGTCGGTAGGCCAGATACGCAGTATTTT. This codes for CSVDGVGRPDTQYF.

This clonotype has more than one count but fewer than ten. The chain recombines TRBV19 with TRBJ2-4; a weak D match, TRBD2 (6 bases). Germline V gene sequence: CDR1 LNHDA, CDR2 SQIVND (reference sequence). The length of the CDR3 is 12 residues. Trimming stripped 5 bases from V and 6 bases from J, with 8 bases between. CDR3 in DNA: TGTGCCAGTAGTGGGGGGTCAAACATTCAGTACTTC. Protein product: CASSGGSNIQYF.

In this sample, this clonotype turned up a few times. V is TRBV3-1 and J is TRBJ2-2; a weak D match, TRBD2 (6 bases). The CDR3 contains 13 residues. Germline V gene lookup returns CDR1 LGHDT and CDR2 YNNKEL (reference sequence). With 1 base removed from V and 13 bases from J, the gap between germline ends came to 13 bases. The DNA for the CDR3 is TGTGCCAGCAGCCAAGCACCTAGCGTGGTGCTGTTTTTT. Amino acid sequence: CASSQAPSVVLFF.

Ten or more counts support this clonotype. V gene TRBV12-5 combines with J gene TRBJ2-1; TRBD2 agrees at 8 bases. Germline lookup yields CDR1 LGHNT and CDR2 FRNRAP. This CDR3 has 17 residues. Losses at the gene ends were 6 bases for V and 5 bases for J; bases not matched to a gene: 15. Here the CDR3 DNA reads TGTGCTAGTGGCCCCCCCAACGGCGGGAGGCACAACAATGAGCAGTTCTTC. This encodes CASGPPNGGRHNNEQFF.

V is TRBV12-3 or TRBV12-4 and J is TRBJ2-1; 7 bases match TRBD1. There are 14 residues in the CDR3. Losses at the gene ends were 5 bases for V and 6 bases for J; bases not matched to a gene: 7. In DNA, the CDR3 is TGTGCCAGCAGTCCAATCCGACAGGGCAATGAGCAGTTCTTC. Translation gives CASSPIRQGNEQFF.

This clonotype has a handful of counts. The chain uses TRBV7-6 and TRBJ1-3, with a weak D call TRBD1 (6 bases). The CDR3 has 16 residues. CDR1 is SGHVS and CDR2 is FNYEAQ in the germline V gene. V was clipped by 4 bases and J by 0 bases, with 13 bases between them. DNA of the CDR3: TGTGCCAGCAGCTCCGCGGGGGCCTTCTCTGGAAACACCATATATTTT. Translating gives CASSSAGAFSGNTIYF.

This clonotype was seen at least ten times. The chain is built from TRBV9 and TRBJ1-5; possible D gene TRBD1, 5 bases. Germline CDR1 and CDR2: SGDLS and YYNGEE. The CDR3 length is 15 residues. V lost 0 bases and J lost 4, with 11 bases in between. The CDR3 sequence is CASSVGREGNQPQHF. The DNA of the CDR3 is TGTGCCAGCAGCGTAGGGCGAGAGGGGAATCAGCCCCAGCATTTT.

The V call is TRBV28, the J call TRBJ2-3; D may be TRBD1 (6 bases). The CDR3 spans 12 residues. The V and J ends lost 7 bases and 4 bases respectively, with 9 bases between them. CDR1 and CDR2 (germline): MDHEN, SYDVKM. DNA of the CDR3: TGTGCCAGCACCCCAGGGGCAGATACGCAGTATTTT. Protein sequence: CASTPGADTQYF.

This clonotype has more than one count but fewer than ten. J is TRBJ1-1 and V is TRBV6-1; 7 bases map to TRBD1. The V gene's germline CDR1 is MNHNS and CDR2 SASEGT. The CDR3 totals 13 residues. Trimming at V came to 10 bases and at J to 1 base, leaving 6 bases not matched to a gene. The CDR3 nucleotides read TGTGCCACCGCGGGACAGACGAACACTGAAGCTTTCTTT. This sequence encodes CATAGQTNTEAFF.

The chain couples TRBV29-1 to TRBJ2-2, with 7 bases fitting TRBD1. Trimming removed 6 bases from V and 6 bases from J; junction bases left unmatched: 10. Germline lookup yields CDR1 SQVTM and CDR2 ANQGSEA. CDR3 length: 14 residues. The CDR3 DNA reads as TGCAGCGTCGGCACAGGGGTGAATGCCGGGGAGCTGTTTTTT. It encodes CSVGTGVNAGELFF.

This clonotype came up many times. The J gene is TRBJ2-2, the V gene TRBV30, with D unclear. The germline V and J ends were trimmed by 0 bases and 6 bases, with 8 bases remaining between them. Germline V lookup: CDR1 GTSNPN, CDR2 SVGIG (reference sequence). The CDR3 consists of 13 residues. CDR3 region: CAWSVAVAGELFF. In nucleotides, the CDR3 is TGTGCCTGGAGTGTCGCGGTGGCCGGGGAGCTGTTTTTT.

This clonotype showed up just a few times. The rearrangement uses TRBV5-1 and TRBJ2-4; a possible D gene is TRBD1 (6 bases). This CDR3 contains 16 residues. The germline V gene has CDR1 SGHRS and CDR2 YFSETQ. Trimming left V 0 bases short and J 3 bases short, with 13 bases between. CDR3 loop: CASSLEEQGLKNIQYF. The CDR3 DNA sequence: TGCGCCAGCAGCTTGGAGGAACAGGGCCTCAAAAACATTCAGTACTTC.

This clonotype has at least ten counts. V usage is TRBV20-1 and J usage is TRBJ2-3, with a weak D call TRBD1 (5 bases). V lost 4 bases to trimming and J lost 5 bases, with 13 bases between them. The CDR3 consists of 13 residues. Per germline, CDR1 DFQATT and CDR2 SNEGSKA (reference sequence). CDR3 amino acids: CSATLTARDTQYF. DNA of the CDR3: TGCAGTGCTACGTTGACAGCAAGAGATACGCAGTATTTT.

The rearrangement links TRBV19 to TRBJ1-5; possible D gene TRBD1, 6 bases. This CDR3 has 16 residues. V was cut by 6 bases and J by 2 bases, with 17 bases left in between. The germline CDR1 and CDR2 sequences are LNHDA and SQIVND (reference sequence). In nucleotides, the CDR3 is TGTGCCAGTAGCGTTCCTAACAGGGCTGGCAATCAGCCCCAGCATTTT. Translating it yields CASSVPNRAGNQPQHF. The full variable domain, rest sourced from reference TRBV19 and TRBJ1-5, is DGGITQSPKYLFRKEGQNVTLSCEQNLNHDAMYWYRQDPGQGLRLIYYSQIVNDFQKGDIAEGYSVSREKKESFPLTVTSAQKNPTAFYLCASSVPNRAGNQPQHFGDGTRLSIL.

This clonotype was found many times. This CDR3 reads CASSQMGDRGPSTNEKLFF. CDR3 in DNA: TGCGCCAGCAGCCAAATGGGGGACAGGGGGCCTTCAACTAATGAAAAACTGTTTTTT. The chain recombines TRBV4-1 with TRBJ1-4, with 12 bases identical to TRBD1. This CDR3 has 19 amino acids. Germline trimming cut 2 bases from V and 0 bases from J; bases unmatched to any gene: 7. Germline CDR1 reads MGHRA; CDR2 reads YSYEKL.

This clonotype has at least ten counts. The chain joins TRBV5-1 to TRBJ2-7; a weak D match, TRBD1 (6 bases). Germline CDR1 SGHRS, CDR2 YFSETQ. This CDR3 is 15 amino acids long. Deletions cut 1 base from V and 1 base from J, with 12 bases between. The CDR3 coding sequence is TGCGCCAGCAGCTTGACAACGGGACAATCCTACGAGCAGTACTTC. Its protein product is CASSLTTGQSYEQYF.

The chain recombines TRBV11-2 with TRBJ2-1; 11 bases fit TRBD2. Germline V gives CDR1 SGHAT, CDR2 FQNNGV. The CDR3 loop spans 15 amino acids. With 5 bases clipped from V and 9 bases from J, the junction kept 9 bases outside the gene matches. DNA for the CDR3: TGTGCCAGCAGCCCCGTGGCTAGCGGGAGGAGTGAGCAGTTCTTC. It yields the protein CASSPVASGRSEQFF.

The rearrangement joins TRBV12-3 or TRBV12-4 to TRBJ2-6; 8 positions match TRBD2. CDR3 length: 16 amino acids. V was clipped by 6 bases and J by 3 bases; unmatched bases: 7. CDR3 coding DNA: TGTGCCAGCAGCCCACGGGGGGGCGGTGGGGCCAACGTCCTGACTTTC. This codes for CASSPRGGGGANVLTF.

This clonotype occurred a few times. The rearrangement uses TRBV29-1 and TRBJ2-3; D perhaps matches TRBD2 (6 bases). The germline V gene encodes CDR1 SQVTM and CDR2 ANQGSEA. CDR3 length equals 11 residues. The CDR3 DNA sequence: TGCAGAGCGGGCCTCCTAGATACGCAGTATTTT. It is translated as CRAGLLDTQYF.

This chain links TRBV24-1 with TRBJ1-1; D not certain. The CDR3 covers 14 residues. CDR1 and CDR2 (germline): KGHDR, SFDVKD. V lost 5 bases and J 1 base, leaving 10 bases between the germline ends. The CDR3 protein is CATSARTGNTEAFF. As DNA, the CDR3 is TGTGCCACCAGTGCCAGGACCGGGAACACTGAAGCTTTCTTT.